This TCR beta chain is drawn from a study of T-cell memory formation after mild COVID-19. Whole-study results and caveats: Day 15 to 85 contracting clones showed balanced CD4/CD8; day 15 to 37 expanders favored CD4+.

The CDR3 sequence is 15 residues long. The germline gives CDR1 SEHNR, CDR2 FQNEAQ (reference sequence). Deletions cut 6 bases from V and 2 bases from J, with 15 bases between. This clonotype was seen repeatedly, ten times or more. The antigen is undetermined. Using its own MiXCR run on the 5' RACE reads, TCRdb lists one record per CDR3 protein. The top ten clones hold more than 10% of a sample with 160,000 or so distinct CDR3 sequences, roughly 31% of them seen once. The sequenced material came from PBMCs or a T cell subset sorted from them (not recorded which). The sequence derives from an adult woman who had mild COVID-19 (a few samples of this study predate the infection). Cell type and time point are not known. The chain has TRBV7-9 and TRBJ2-3; the D call may be TRBD1 or TRBD2 (5 bases each). The CDR3 spells CASRRDPLHTDTQYF. CDR3 nucleotides: TGTGCCAGCAGAAGGGACCCCCTCCACACAGATACGCAGTATTTT.